These T cell receptor beta chains were read from a single sample in a study of persistence of HIV-infected CD4 T cells. No antigens are known for them. Clones were read by immunoSEQ multiplex PCR, and TCRdb kept only the in-frame ones, dropping some. This sample has about 45,000 clones; 90% occur once, and the top ten carry over 3%. The input for sequencing was CD4+ T cells sorted from PBMCs after approximately 20-hour stimulation, taken from a patient who received antiretroviral therapy. The receptors originated from an adult woman with HIV who was CMV-seropositive. Both conserved end residues are part of each CDR3. Each record gives: clone size, V gene, J gene, D gene, CDR3 DNA, CDR3 protein. D genes are given only for firm matches. Size is omitted from some rows. Given values are once, few, many or a class for expanded clones.

>.|TRBV2|TRBJ2-1|.
TGTGCCAGCAGTCCCCGCTTTTACAATGAGCAGTTCTTC
CASSPRFYNEQFF
>.|TRBV19|TRBJ2-6|.
TGTGCCAGTAGTATCCCTGGGGCCAACGTCCTGACTTTC
CASSIPGANVLTF
>once|TRBV6-6|TRBJ2-7|.
TGTGCCAGCAGTTACTCGCGAGGGGCTAACTACGAGCAGTACTTC
CASSYSRGANYEQYF
>.|TRBV13|TRBJ2-5|.
TGTGCCAGCAGCCTGAAAGAGACCCAGTACTTC
CASSLKETQYF
>.|TRBV10-3|TRBJ2-3|TRBD2
TGTGCCATCAGTCGGACTAGCGGGGGGACAGATACGCAGTATTTT
CAISRTSGGTDTQYF
>.|TRBV3-1/TRBV3-2|TRBJ2-4|.
TGTGCCAGCAGCCAAGATCTGGGCGGGACCGACGAAAACATTCAGTACTTC
CASSQDLGGTDENIQYF
>.|TRBV27|TRBJ1-5|TRBD1
TGTGCCAGCAGCCCTTTCGGGACAGTGCGCGATCAGCCCCAGCATTTT
CASSPFGTVRDQPQHF
>.|TRBV2|TRBJ2-7|.
TGTGCCAGCAGCAGGGAGGGGGAGGCCGAGCAGTACTTC
CASSREGEAEQYF
>few|TRBV7-8|TRBJ2-2|.
TGTGCCAGCAGCTTTCAGAGGGACACCGGGGAGCTGTTTTTT
CASSFQRDTGELFF
>once|TRBV7-2|TRBJ1-5|TRBD1
TGTGCCAGCAGCTTGACCCCGGGTCTCCCAGGGGGGAGCAATCAGCCCCAGCATTTT
CASSLTPGLPGGSNQPQHF
>.|TRBV10-2|TRBJ2-2|TRBD1
TGCGCCAGCAACGGGGACAGGGAAATTCAGAACACCGGGGAGCTGTTTTTT
CASNGDREIQNTGELFF
>.|TRBV9|TRBJ2-3|.
TGTGCCAGCAGCGTGGTCGGGGATACGCAGTATTTT
CASSVVGDTQYF
>.|TRBV29-1|TRBJ2-1|TRBD2
TGCAGCGTTGAACGGACTAGCGGGAGTCCGGGGAATGAGCAGTTCTTC
CSVERTSGSPGNEQFF
>once|TRBV7-9|TRBJ1-1|.
TGTGCCAGCAGAGATCGTAACACTGAAGCTTTCTTT
CASRDRNTEAFF
>.|TRBV24-1|TRBJ1-2|.
TGTGCCACCAGTGACCCCACACATAACTATGGCTACACCTTC
CATSDPTHNYGYTF
>few|TRBV10-1|TRBJ1-1|.
TGCGCCAGCAGAGAGGGACCGAACACTGAAGCTTTCTTT
CASREGPNTEAFF
>.|TRBV20-1|TRBJ1-1|.
TGCAGTGCTAGTAAAAGGGGGAGTCACACTGAAGCTTTCTTT
CSASKRGSHTEAFF
>once|TRBV15|TRBJ1-6|.
TGTGCCTCCGGACAGCCTAATTCACCCCTCCACTTT
CASGQPNSPLHF
>once|TRBV28|TRBJ1-3|.
TGTGCCAGCGGACGGGGGAGGTCCATATATTTT
CASGRGRSIYF
>.|TRBV28|TRBJ2-5|.
TGTGCCAGCAGTAGGGGGGGCAGGTTCCAAGAGACCCAGTACTTC
CASSRGGRFQETQYF
>.|TRBV4-1|TRBJ1-3|TRBD1
TGCGCCAGCAGCCAGAGGACAGGGGGCTACGGAAACACCATATATTTT
CASSQRTGGYGNTIYF
>.|TRBV6-5|TRBJ2-7|.
TGTGCCAGCAGTTTACAGGGGGAGGGCTCTTACGAGCAGTACTTC
CASSLQGEGSYEQYF
>few|TRBV27|TRBJ1-6|.
TGTGCCAGCAGTTTATATCAGGGAATAGGATCACCCCTCCACTTT
CASSLYQGIGSPLHF
>once|TRBV27|TRBJ1-2|.
TGTGCCAGCAGTTTCTTGGGAGTGGCCTACACCTTC
CASSFLGVAYTF
>once|TRBV10-3|TRBJ1-1|.
TGTGCCATCACATTGAAGGTGGGGGATGGAGCTTTCTTT
CAITLKVGDGAFF
>.|TRBV5-1|TRBJ2-1|TRBD2
TGCGCCAGCAGCATCGGGACTAGTTCGGGGTTCGATGAGCAGTTCTTC
CASSIGTSSGFDEQFF
>.|TRBV29-1|TRBJ2-1|TRBD1
TGCAGCGGAGGACAGGGGACCGTCGGCAATGAGCAGTTCTTC
CSGGQGTVGNEQFF
>few|TRBV25-1|TRBJ1-2|.
TGTGCCAGCAGTGAATACGAGGGGGGCTACACCTTC
CASSEYEGGYTF
>few|TRBV6-2/TRBV6-3|TRBJ1-1|.
TGTGCCAGCAGTTACTGGGGGAAGAACACTGAAGCTTTCTTT
CASSYWGKNTEAFF
>.|TRBV5-6|TRBJ2-7|.
TGTGCCAGCAGCTTGTTAGCCGGCTCCTACTACGAGCAGTACTTC
CASSLLAGSYYEQYF
>.|TRBV10-3|TRBJ2-3|.
TGTGCCATCAAAGGAGGGGGACGCACAGATACGCAGTATTTT
CAIKGGGRTDTQYF
>.|TRBV27|TRBJ2-4|TRBD2
TGTGCCAGCAGTTTAAAAGCGGGGCTTAAAAACATTCAGTACTTC
CASSLKAGLKNIQYF